One sample yielded the 27 T cell receptor beta chains listed below, sequenced in a study of T cell responses to AZD1222 COVID-19 vaccine. The method was immunoSEQ multiplex PCR; TCRdb's version includes in-frame clones alone and lacks a portion of them. Among 150,000 to 200,000 clones listed, approximately 90% were seen once. This sample comprised peripheral blood, obtained on day 0 of AZD1222 vaccination. Every receptor here comes from an adult in good health.

The chain couples TRBV14 to TRBJ1-2; 7 nucleotides agree with TRBD1. CDR1 SGHDN and CDR2 FVKESK come from the germline V gene. V shed 4 bases, J shed 4 bases, and the junction held 6 bases outside the gene matches. The CDR3 runs 14 residues. CDR3 amino acids: CASSPWGQIYGYTF. The DNA of the CDR3 is TGTGCCAGCAGCCCCTGGGGACAGATCTATGGCTACACCTTC.

This rearrangement joins TRBV7-3 to TRBJ1-1; 7 bases align to TRBD1. This CDR3 is 15 amino acids long. The junction had 6 bases not matched to a gene; V was cut back by 5 bases and J by 0 bases. Germline V CDR1 and CDR2: SGHTA, FQGTGA. The CDR3 spells CASSPAGTVNTEAFF. The CDR3 DNA reads as TGTGCCAGCAGCCCTGCCGGGACAGTGAACACTGAAGCTTTCTTT.

This chain connects TRBV19 to TRBJ1-1; tentatively, D is TRBD1 (5 bases). Germline CDR1 LNHDA, CDR2 SQIVND (reference sequence). The CDR3 has 14 residues. V was cut by 7 bases and J by 0 bases, with 12 bases left in between. The CDR3 DNA sequence: TGTGCCAGTAAGACTGAGGGACTGAACACTGAAGCTTTCTTT. This codes for CASKTEGLNTEAFF. Full variable domain (missing parts from reference TRBV19 and TRBJ1-1): DGGITQSPKYLFRKEGQNVTLSCEQNLNHDAMYWYRQDPGQGLRLIYYSQIVNDFQKGDIAEGYSVSREKKESFPLTVTSAQKNPTAFYLCASKTEGLNTEAFFGQGTRLTVV.

This chain uses TRBV9 with TRBJ2-7; 9 bases line up with TRBD1. The J segment lost 2 bases and the V segment lost 4 bases, leaving 4 bases of the junction unmatched. Germline lookup yields CDR1 SGDLS and CDR2 YYNGEE. The CDR3 has 14 residues. The CDR3 loop is CASSRTGVPYEQYF. The DNA for the CDR3 is TGTGCCAGCAGCCGGACAGGGGTCCCCTACGAGCAGTACTTC.

The gene calls are TRBV7-9 and TRBJ2-3, with a tentative D call TRBD1 (5 bases). Germline assignment: CDR1 SEHNR and CDR2 FQNEAQ (reference sequence). This CDR3 comprises 14 residues. The ends were cut back, 6 bases at V and 0 bases at J, with 10 bases in the middle. The CDR3 coding sequence is TGTGCCAGCAGTCAAGGGGTTAGCACAGATACGCAGTATTTT. Protein: CASSQGVSTDTQYF.

This chain links TRBV4-2 with TRBJ2-1; 10 bases line up with TRBD2. The J segment lost 6 bases and the V segment lost 0 bases, leaving 8 bases of the junction unmatched. Germline V CDR1 and CDR2: LGHNA, YNFKEQ. The CDR3 loop spans 17 amino acids. CDR3 protein: CASSQDANQRGGNEQFF. CDR3 sequence (DNA): TGTGCCAGCAGCCAAGATGCTAACCAGCGGGGGGGCAATGAGCAGTTCTTC.

The chain joins TRBV7-3 to TRBJ2-1, with a possible D match to TRBD2 (6 bases). Germline assignment: CDR1 SGHTA and CDR2 FQGTGA. This CDR3 has 12 amino acids. V dropped 5 bases and J dropped 9 bases, with 11 bases sitting between them. The CDR3 spells CASSHRDSEQFF. The CDR3, as DNA: TGTGCCAGCAGCCACCGGGACTCTGAGCAGTTCTTC.

This rearrangement joins TRBV6-5 to TRBJ1-2, with 7 bases matching TRBD1. V lost 6 bases, J lost 3 bases, and 10 bases stayed unmatched. CDR3 size: 15 residues. Per germline, CDR1 MNHEY and CDR2 SVGAGI. The CDR3 reads CASRLEQGKDYGYTF. Here the CDR3 DNA reads TGTGCCAGCAGGCTCGAACAGGGGAAGGACTATGGCTACACCTTC.

The chain has TRBV5-8 and TRBJ2-7, with D hard to call. Germline CDR1 and CDR2: SGHTS and YDEGEE. Trimming removed 2 bases at V and 1 base at J, with 7 bases between. The CDR3 contains 13 residues. The CDR3 sequence: CASSFGNSYEQYF. The DNA of the CDR3 is TGTGCCAGCAGCTTTGGGAATTCCTACGAGCAGTACTTC.

The chain combines TRBV5-4 with TRBJ2-2; the match to TRBD2 covers 8 bases. V dropped 0 bases and J dropped 1; count of bases not matched to a gene: 8. Germline lookup yields CDR1 SGHNT and CDR2 YYREEE (reference sequence). This CDR3 is 18 amino acids long. CDR3 region: CASSLVWGTSGNTGELFF. In DNA form, the CDR3 reads TGTGCCAGCAGCTTGGTTTGGGGCACTAGCGGGAACACCGGGGAGCTGTTTTTT.

V is TRBV7-2 and J is TRBJ1-5, with D tentatively TRBD1 (6 bases). Germline V gene data show CDR1 as SGHTA and CDR2 as FQGNSA. CDR3 length: 15 amino acids. Trimming shortened V by 4 bases and J by 6 bases, and 16 bases separated the two germline ends. The CDR3 sequence is CASSSGAGSGQPQHF. In DNA, the CDR3 is TGTGCCAGCAGCTCGGGGGCCGGGTCGGGTCAGCCCCAGCATTTT.

The gene calls are TRBV7-2 and TRBJ2-1; TRBD2 matches at 9 bases. CDR1 and CDR2 from the germline V gene are SGHTA and FQGNSA. The CDR3 extends over 18 amino acids. V was pared by 1 base and J by 7 bases, with 14 bases of the junction left unmatched. The CDR3 region has the DNA TGTGCCAGCAGCTTAGTCGGGTTTGGCGGGGGGGCTATGAATGAGCAGTTCTTC. Translating gives CASSLVGFGGGAMNEQFF.

The chain combines TRBV19 with TRBJ2-3; D is possibly TRBD1 (6 bases). This CDR3 contains 15 residues. V was clipped by 5 bases and J by 2 bases, with 14 bases between them. The germline V gene encodes CDR1 LNHDA and CDR2 SQIVND (reference sequence). The CDR3 protein is CASSGIDRHTDTQYF. CDR3 sequence (DNA): TGTGCCAGTAGTGGTATTGACAGGCACACAGATACGCAGTATTTT.

The chain recombines TRBV29-1 with TRBJ2-7; D call uncertain. The CDR3 contains 13 residues. Trimming took 3 bases from V and 0 from J, leaving 9 bases between them. CDR1 and CDR2 (germline): SQVTM, ANQGSEA. The CDR3 DNA is TGCAGCGTTGAGCTGGAGAACTCCTACGAGCAGTACTTC. It codes for CSVELENSYEQYF.

This clone was seen only once. This rearrangement joins TRBV15 to TRBJ2-2; TRBD1 is a possible D gene (5 bases). Germline CDR1 reads LNHNV; CDR2 reads YYDKDF (reference sequence). Trimming removed 1 base at V and 3 bases at J, with 9 bases between. The CDR3 has 15 amino acids. The DNA of the CDR3 is TGTGCCACCAGCAGAGTTTCACAGGACACCGGGGAGCTGTTTTTT. It is translated as CATSRVSQDTGELFF.

The rearrangement links TRBV24-1 to TRBJ2-3; 8 positions agree with TRBD2. The CDR3 is 14 amino acids. V trimming: 9 bases; J trimming: 1 base; junction bases outside the gene matches: 5. Germline CDR1 and CDR2: KGHDR and SFDVKD. This CDR3 reads CATDSGRRTDTQYF. Here the CDR3 DNA reads TGTGCCACCGACAGCGGGAGACGCACAGATACGCAGTATTTT.

The chain is built from TRBV6-5 and TRBJ1-6; 7 bases align to TRBD1. This CDR3 spans 14 amino acids. Per germline, CDR1 MNHEY and CDR2 SVGAGI. With V trimmed by 4 bases and J by 7 bases, 4 bases remained unmatched. The CDR3 coding sequence is TGTGCCAGCAGTTTGGGACAGAGGAATTCACCCCTCCACTTT. Its translation is CASSLGQRNSPLHF.

Concerning this clone itself: Other DNA sequences in the sample encode the same CDR3. The V gene is TRBV12-3 or TRBV12-4, the J gene TRBJ1-2; D not certain. Trimming removed 3 bases at V and 5 bases at J, with 4 bases between. The CDR3 loop spans 11 amino acids. This CDR3 is CASSLGYGYTF. DNA of the CDR3: TGTGCCAGCAGTTTGGGGTATGGCTACACCTTC.

This clone was observed a single time. The rearrangement links TRBV5-4 to TRBJ1-2, with D perhaps TRBD1 (5 bases). The CDR3 is 14 amino acids. Germline V CDR1 and CDR2: SGHNT, YYREEE (reference sequence). V was clipped by 1 base and J by 3 bases, with 10 bases between them. CDR3 loop: CASSLSAQDYGYTF. DNA of the CDR3: TGTGCCAGCAGCTTGTCCGCACAGGACTATGGCTACACCTTC.

In its sample, this clone was seen once. The rearrangement uses TRBV5-6 and TRBJ1-6, with D unresolved. V was shortened by 0 bases and J by 9 bases, with 7 bases between the two germline ends. The CDR3 has 13 amino acids. Germline values: CDR1 SGHDT, CDR2 YYEEEE. CDR3 coding DNA: TGTGCCAGCAGCTTGGCCGGAGGTTCACCCCTCCACTTT. As protein: CASSLAGGSPLHF.

The chain employs TRBV4-3 and TRBJ2-1, with D unresolved. This CDR3 is built from 13 residues. Trimming took off 2 bases at V and 6 bases at J, with 8 bases between the two ends. Germline V CDR1 and CDR2: LGHNA, YSLEER. The CDR3 loop is CASSQLIANEQFF. CDR3 coding DNA: TGCGCCAGCAGCCAATTAATAGCCAATGAGCAGTTCTTC.

CDR3 sequence: CASSLTGRTEAFF. The CDR3 DNA reads as TGTGCCAGCAGCTTGACTGGTAGGACTGAAGCTTTCTTT. The rearrangement links TRBV5-5 to TRBJ1-1; no reliable D call. Trimming pared 1 base from V and 5 bases from J, leaving 9 bases between. The CDR3 contains 13 residues. Germline V gene lookup returns CDR1 SGHKS and CDR2 YYEKEE (reference sequence).

The J gene is TRBJ1-2, the V gene TRBV9, with 8 positions matching TRBD1. Per germline, CDR1 SGDLS and CDR2 YYNGEE. The CDR3 length is 13 residues. J gave up 8 bases and V 5 bases, and 8 bases lay outside the gene matches. Written as DNA, the CDR3 is TGTGCCAGCAGATCGGACAGGGTGTCCGGCTACACCTTC. The encoded protein is CASRSDRVSGYTF.

This chain connects TRBV6-2 or TRBV6-3 to TRBJ2-5; tentatively, D is TRBD1 (5 bases). V lost 5 bases and J 1 base, leaving 11 bases between the germline ends. CDR3 length: 14 amino acids. The germline V gene has CDR1 MNHEY and CDR2 SVGEGT. CDR3 DNA: TGTGCCAGCAGTATAAGACAGCTCCAAGAGACCCAGTACTTC. Its translation is CASSIRQLQETQYF.

This clone was detected ten times or more. The genes are TRBV27 and TRBJ2-2; no firm D call. Germline lookup yields CDR1 MNHEY and CDR2 SMNVEV (reference sequence). Trimming took 6 bases from V and 5 from J, leaving 7 bases between them. This CDR3 spans 12 amino acids. The CDR3 nucleotides read TGTGCCAGCAGCTTAGGGACCGGGGAGCTGTTTTTT. The encoded protein is CASSLGTGELFF.

This CDR3 reads CASSLGGVQPQHF. Written as DNA, the CDR3 is TGTGCCAGTAGTCTCGGAGGGGTTCAGCCCCAGCATTTT. The chain couples TRBV19 to TRBJ1-5; D may be TRBD1 (5 bases). Trimming took off 5 bases at V and 6 bases at J, with 11 bases between the two ends. The V gene's germline CDR1 is LNHDA and CDR2 SQIVND (reference sequence). The CDR3 runs 13 residues.

CDR3 amino acids: CASSEDRGQGGEQYF. The CDR3 nucleotides are TGTGCCAGCAGCGAAGACAGGGGGCAAGGTGGCGAGCAGTACTTC. V usage is TRBV5-4 and J usage is TRBJ2-7; 10 bases map to TRBD1. After removal of 4 bases from V and 6 bases from J, the junction contained 10 bases not matched to a gene. Germline CDR1 SGHNT, CDR2 YYREEE (reference sequence). CDR3 length: 15 residues. The full variable domain, rest sourced from reference TRBV5-4 and TRBJ2-7, is ETGVTQSPTHLIKTRGQQVTLRCSSQSGHNTVSWYQQALGQGPQFIFQYYREEENGRGNFPPRFSGLQFPNYSSELNVNALELDDSALYLCASSEDRGQGGEQYFGPGTRLTVT.